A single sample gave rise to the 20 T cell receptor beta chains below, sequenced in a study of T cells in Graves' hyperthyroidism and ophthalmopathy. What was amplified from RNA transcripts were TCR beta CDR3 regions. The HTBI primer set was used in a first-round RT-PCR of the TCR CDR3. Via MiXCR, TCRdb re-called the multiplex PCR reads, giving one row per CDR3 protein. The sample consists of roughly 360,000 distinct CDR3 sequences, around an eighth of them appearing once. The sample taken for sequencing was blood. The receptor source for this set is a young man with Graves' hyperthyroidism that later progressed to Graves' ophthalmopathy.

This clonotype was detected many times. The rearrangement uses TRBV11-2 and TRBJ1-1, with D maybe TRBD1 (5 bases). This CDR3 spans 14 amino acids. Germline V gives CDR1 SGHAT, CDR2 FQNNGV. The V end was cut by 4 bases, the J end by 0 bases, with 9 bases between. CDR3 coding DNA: TGTGCCAGCAGCTCGCTAGGGGTGAACACTGAAGCTTTCTTT. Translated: CASSSLGVNTEAFF.

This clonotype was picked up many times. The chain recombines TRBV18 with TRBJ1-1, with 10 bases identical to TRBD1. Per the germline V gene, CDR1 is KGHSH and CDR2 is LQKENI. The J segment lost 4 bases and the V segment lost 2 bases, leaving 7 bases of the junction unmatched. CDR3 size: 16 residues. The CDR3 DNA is TGTGCCAGCTCACCAATGGACAGGGGGGGAGGCACTGAAGCTTTCTTT. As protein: CASSPMDRGGGTEAFF.

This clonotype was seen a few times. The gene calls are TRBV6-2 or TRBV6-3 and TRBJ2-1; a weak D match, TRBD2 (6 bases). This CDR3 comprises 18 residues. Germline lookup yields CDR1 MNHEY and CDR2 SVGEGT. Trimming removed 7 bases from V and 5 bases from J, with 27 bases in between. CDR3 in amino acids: CASIPYGLIDIKHNEQFF. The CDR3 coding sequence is TGTGCCAGCATTCCTTATGGACTAATCGACATTAAACACAATGAGCAGTTCTTC.

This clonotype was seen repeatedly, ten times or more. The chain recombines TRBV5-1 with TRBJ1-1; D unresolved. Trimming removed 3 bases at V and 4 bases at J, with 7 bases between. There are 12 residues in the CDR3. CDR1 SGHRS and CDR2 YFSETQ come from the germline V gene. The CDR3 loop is CASSSRPTEAFF. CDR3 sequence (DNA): TGCGCCAGCAGCTCCCGCCCCACTGAAGCTTTCTTT.

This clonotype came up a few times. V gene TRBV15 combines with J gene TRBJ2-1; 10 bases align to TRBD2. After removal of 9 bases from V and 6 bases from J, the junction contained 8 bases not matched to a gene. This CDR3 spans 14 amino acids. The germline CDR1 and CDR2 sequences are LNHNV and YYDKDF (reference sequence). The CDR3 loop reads CATSISGGANEQFF. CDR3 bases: TGTGCCACAAGTATCAGCGGGGGGGCCAATGAGCAGTTCTTC.

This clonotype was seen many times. In DNA, the CDR3 is TGTGCCACCAGCGGAACCCGGGGACAGGTCTACTACGAGCAGTACTTC. This gives the protein CATSGTRGQVYYEQYF. This chain uses TRBV15 with TRBJ2-7; the match to TRBD1 covers 8 bases. The CDR3 length is 16 residues. Germline-derived CDR1 and CDR2 are LNHNV and YYDKDF (reference sequence). The V gene end was trimmed by 5 bases and the J gene end by 3 bases; junction bases not matched to a gene: 12. The full variable domain, in which reference TRBV15 and TRBJ2-7 provide the parts outside the CDR3, is DAMVIQNPRYQVTQFGKPVTLSCSQTLNHNVMYWYQQKSSQAPKLLFHYYDKDFNNEADTPDNFQSRRPNTSFCFLDIRSPGLGDTAMYLCATSGTRGQVYYEQYFGPGTRLTVT.

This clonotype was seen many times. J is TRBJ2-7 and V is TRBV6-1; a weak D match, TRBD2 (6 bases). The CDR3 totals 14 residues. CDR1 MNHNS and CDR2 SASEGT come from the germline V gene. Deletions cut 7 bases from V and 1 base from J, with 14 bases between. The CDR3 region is CASTNQGGSYEQYF. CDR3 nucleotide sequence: TGTGCCAGCACCAACCAGGGAGGTTCCTACGAGCAGTACTTC.

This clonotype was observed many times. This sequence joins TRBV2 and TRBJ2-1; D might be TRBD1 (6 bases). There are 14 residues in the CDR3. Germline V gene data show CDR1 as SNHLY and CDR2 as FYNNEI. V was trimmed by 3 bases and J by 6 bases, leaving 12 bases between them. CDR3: CASSEQQGGNEQFF. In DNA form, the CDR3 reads TGTGCCAGCAGTGAGCAACAGGGCGGCAATGAGCAGTTCTTC.

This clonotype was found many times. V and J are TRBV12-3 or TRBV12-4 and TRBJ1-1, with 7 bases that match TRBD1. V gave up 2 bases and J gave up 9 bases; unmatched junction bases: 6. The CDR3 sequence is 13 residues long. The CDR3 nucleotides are TGTGCCAGCAGTTTAAGGCAGGGGGGTAAAGCTTTCTTT. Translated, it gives CASSLRQGGKAFF.

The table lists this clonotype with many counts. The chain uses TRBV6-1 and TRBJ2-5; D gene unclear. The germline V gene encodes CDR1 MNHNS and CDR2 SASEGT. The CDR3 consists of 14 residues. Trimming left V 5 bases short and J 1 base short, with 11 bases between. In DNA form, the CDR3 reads TGTGCCAGCAGTTCCTGGACGATCCAAGAGACCCAGTACTTC. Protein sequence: CASSSWTIQETQYF.

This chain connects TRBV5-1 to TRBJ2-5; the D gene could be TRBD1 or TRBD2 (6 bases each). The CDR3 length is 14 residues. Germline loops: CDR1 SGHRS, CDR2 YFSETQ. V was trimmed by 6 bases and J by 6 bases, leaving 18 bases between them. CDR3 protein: CASTPRGGQQTQYF. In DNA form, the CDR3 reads TGCGCCAGCACCCCCCGAGGGGGGCAACAGACCCAGTACTTC.

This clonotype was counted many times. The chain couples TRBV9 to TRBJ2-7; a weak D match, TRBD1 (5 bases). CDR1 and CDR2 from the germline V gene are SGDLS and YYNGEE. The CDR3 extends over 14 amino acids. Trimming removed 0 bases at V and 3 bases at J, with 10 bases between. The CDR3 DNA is TGTGCCAGCAGCGTAGGGACACAGTTCTACGAGCAGTACTTC. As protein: CASSVGTQFYEQYF.

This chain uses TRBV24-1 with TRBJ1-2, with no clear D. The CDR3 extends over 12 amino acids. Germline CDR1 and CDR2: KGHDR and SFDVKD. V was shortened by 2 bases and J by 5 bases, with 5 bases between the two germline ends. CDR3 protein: CATSDSIYGYTF. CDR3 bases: TGTGCCACCAGTGATTCCATATATGGCTACACCTTC.

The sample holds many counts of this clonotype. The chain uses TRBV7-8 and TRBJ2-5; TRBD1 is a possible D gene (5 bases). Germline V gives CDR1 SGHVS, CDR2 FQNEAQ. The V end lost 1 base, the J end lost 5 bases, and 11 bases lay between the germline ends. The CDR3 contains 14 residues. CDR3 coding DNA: TGTGCCAGCAGCTTAGGGGGCGGCAGCGAGACCCAGTACTTC. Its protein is CASSLGGGSETQYF.

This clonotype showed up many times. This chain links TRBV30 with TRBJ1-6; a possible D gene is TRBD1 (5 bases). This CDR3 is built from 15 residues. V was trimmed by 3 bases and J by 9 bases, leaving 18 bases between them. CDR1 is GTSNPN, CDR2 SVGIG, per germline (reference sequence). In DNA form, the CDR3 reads TGTGCCTGGAGGGATCGGGGCAGCAACGGTTCACCCCTCCACTTT. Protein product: CAWRDRGSNGSPLHF. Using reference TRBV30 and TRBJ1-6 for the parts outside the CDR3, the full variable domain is SQTIHQWPATLVQPVGSPLSLECTVEGTSNPNLYWYRQAAGRGLQLLFYSVGIGQISSEVPQNLSASRPQDRQFILSSKKLLLSDSGFYLCAWRDRGSNGSPLHFGNGTRLTVT.

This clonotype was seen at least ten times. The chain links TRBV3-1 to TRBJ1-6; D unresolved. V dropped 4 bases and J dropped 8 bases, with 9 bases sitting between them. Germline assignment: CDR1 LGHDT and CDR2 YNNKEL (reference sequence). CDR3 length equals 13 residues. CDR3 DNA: TGTGCCAGCAGCCCTTCGCGGGATTCACCCCTCCACTTT. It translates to CASSPSRDSPLHF.

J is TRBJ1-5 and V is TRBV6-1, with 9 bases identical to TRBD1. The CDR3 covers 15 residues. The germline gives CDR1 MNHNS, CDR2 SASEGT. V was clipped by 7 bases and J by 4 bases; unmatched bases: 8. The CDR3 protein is CASIETGGKNQPQHF. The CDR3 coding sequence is TGTGCCAGCATAGAGACAGGGGGTAAGAATCAGCCCCAGCATTTT.

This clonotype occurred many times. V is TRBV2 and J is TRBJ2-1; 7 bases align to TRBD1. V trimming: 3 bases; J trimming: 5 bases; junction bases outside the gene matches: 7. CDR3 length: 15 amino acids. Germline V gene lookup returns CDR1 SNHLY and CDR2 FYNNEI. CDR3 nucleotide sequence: TGTGCCAGCAGTGAGAGGGACAGACACCACAATGAGCAGTTCTTC. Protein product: CASSERDRHHNEQFF.

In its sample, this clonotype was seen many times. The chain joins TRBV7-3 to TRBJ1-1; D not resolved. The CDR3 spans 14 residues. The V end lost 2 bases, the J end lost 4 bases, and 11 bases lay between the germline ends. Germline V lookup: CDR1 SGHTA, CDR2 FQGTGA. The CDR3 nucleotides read TGTGCCAGCAGCTTAGGGTCGCAGGTCACTGAAGCTTTCTTT. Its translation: CASSLGSQVTEAFF.

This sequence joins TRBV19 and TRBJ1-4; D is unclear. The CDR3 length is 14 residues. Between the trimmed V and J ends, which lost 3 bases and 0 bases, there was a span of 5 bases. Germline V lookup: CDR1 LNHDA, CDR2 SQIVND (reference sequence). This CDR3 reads CASSMRSTNEKLFF. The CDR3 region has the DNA TGTGCCAGTAGTATGAGGTCAACTAATGAAAAACTGTTTTTT. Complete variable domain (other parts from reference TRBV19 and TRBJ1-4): DGGITQSPKYLFRKEGQNVTLSCEQNLNHDAMYWYRQDPGQGLRLIYYSQIVNDFQKGDIAEGYSVSREKKESFPLTVTSAQKNPTAFYLCASSMRSTNEKLFFGSGTQLSVL.